This TCR beta chain was sequenced in a study of blood T cell repertoires in COVID-19 (dated by TCRdb to 2018 to 2021). For the wider study: The collaborator samples originated in the United States, Italy and Spain and spanned the acute and convalescent phases of COVID-19. The material from the prospective study consisted of cDNA or gDNA derived from T cells, B-cell-depleted T cells, or PBMCs. Subjects who had been exposed to COVID-19, were actively infected with it, or had recovered from it provided the deeply sampled blood TCRbeta repertoires that made up the dataset. The repertoires were released in a freely available public database intended as a resource for research on the immune response to SARS-CoV-2. Samples were obtained from the ongoing ImmuneRACE study (first 160 participants) and from over 1,000 subjects provided by 6 global collaborators. A de-identified subject ID, COVID-19 status, age in years and sex were almost always included in the sample metadata. HLA class I and class II types, where available, came from metadata supplied by the sample provider rather than from assay-based typing.

In the case of this clone: The target of this receptor is not known. The input lacks base qualities; no much larger clone sits a single base away.

Trimming takes 1 base from V and 2 bases from J, and the germline ends sit 6 bases apart. CDR1 SGHRS and CDR2 YFSETQ were looked up in the germline V gene. There are 13 amino acids in the CDR3, from cysteine to phenylalanine inclusive. Only the CDR3 region is kept as DNA, spanning 39 bases read in frame from base 1. The immunoSEQ Assay, a bias-controlled multiplex PCR, was used to amplify TCRbeta CDR3 regions from genomic DNA. For the original study's pipeline: Within the assay, amplification of reference gene primers was used to estimate how many nucleated cells each sample contained. Sequence reads were collapsed and filtered to measure the absolute abundance of every unique TCRbeta CDR3 rearrangement. For each sample, productive Simpson clonality was calculated by taking the square root of Simpson's diversity index across productive rearrangements. This is the immuneACCESS table as TCRdb keeps it, with only in-frame sequences that have V and J called. A part of the clones is gone; compared with another copy, unresolved V genes explain less than half, and the rest is unexplained. D and trimming were read from the DNA, whereas the V and J calls and clone size are those reported in that table. The sample contains around 270,000 clones, 84% of them found a single time. Approximately 1.5% of the sample rests with the top ten.

Overall results and qualifications from the work: Clinical and demographic metadata were provided uncurated, with the amount varying by source and participant.

Another Seattle source contributed samples from volunteer blood donors who had recovered from COVID-19. Each collaborating institution followed its own protocols to collect whole blood in K2EDTA tubes. Collaborator samples were shipped for TCRbeta analysis as frozen whole blood, isolated PBMCs, or DNA extracted from either sample type. What was sequenced was peripheral blood. This receptor was identified in a woman between 40 and 50 years old who had recovered from COVID-19. The chain is assembled from TRBV5-1 and TRBJ1-1; the D gene is not confidently resolved. The DNA reads as follows: TGCGCCAGCAGCTTGCAAACAAACACTGAAGCTTTCTTT. The resulting protein is CASSLQTNTEAFF.